The 7 T cell receptor beta chains below come from one sample, sequenced in a study of T cell responses to AZD1222 COVID-19 vaccine. Only in-frame clones appear in the TCRdb table, and some are missing; sequencing was by immunoSEQ multiplex PCR. The table lists 150,000 to 200,000 clones, approximately 90% of them singletons, with under 1.5% in the top ten. Sequences were derived from peripheral blood, sampled 28 days after the second AZD1222 dose. These receptors all come from an adult who received the AZD1222 COVID-19 vaccine.

With respect to this clone: Compared with germline, one end of the junction differs, possibly owing to a read error. The chain couples TRBV7-7 to TRBJ2-1, with 8 nucleotides matching TRBD2. CDR3 length: 15 residues. Germline CDR1 reads SSHAT; CDR2 reads FNYEAQ (reference sequence). Written as DNA, the CDR3 is TGTGCTAGCAGCTTACGCGGGGGGCTCTACAATGAGCAGTTCTTC. Its translation is CASSLRGGLYNEQFF.

This clone was seen just once. The rearrangement uses TRBV7-2 and TRBJ1-5; possibly TRBD1 for D (6 bases). Germline V gives CDR1 SGHTA, CDR2 FQGNSA. The CDR3 runs to 15 residues. Trimming cost V 1 base and J 0 bases, with 7 bases left between them. CDR3 in DNA: TGTGCCAGCAGCTTAGAACAGGGTAGCAATCAGCCCCAGCATTTT. As protein: CASSLEQGSNQPQHF.

This chain uses TRBV7-2 with TRBJ2-7, with TRBD2 matching over 7 bases. Germline V gene sequence: CDR1 SGHTA, CDR2 FQGNSA. The ends lost 3 bases at V and 3 bases at J; junction bases unmatched: 5. The CDR3 runs to 14 residues. The DNA of the CDR3 is TGTGCCAGCAGCTTGGGGGGGAAGAACTACGAGCAGTACTTC. As protein: CASSLGGKNYEQYF. Together with reference TRBV7-2 and TRBJ2-7, the CDR3 gives the full variable domain: GAGVSQSPSNKVTEKGKDVELRCDPISGHTALYWYRQSLGQGLEFLIYFQGNSAPDKSGLPSDRFSAERTGGSVSTLTIQRTQQEDSAVYLCASSLGGKNYEQYFGPGTRLTVT.

Of note for this clone: The junction departs from the called germline gene at one end, perhaps through a read error. This chain joins TRBV7-7 and TRBJ1-3; TRBD1 might be the D (6 bases). CDR3 length: 14 amino acids. Germline V CDR1 and CDR2: SSHAT, FNYEAQ (reference sequence). The CDR3 nucleotides read TGTGCTAGCAGCCCTCAGGGGTTAGGAAACACCATATATTTT. It is translated as CASSPQGLGNTIYF.

The J gene is TRBJ1-1, the V gene TRBV5-1, with a tentative D call TRBD1 (5 bases). Germline V gene lookup returns CDR1 SGHRS and CDR2 YFSETQ. V lost 0 bases and J 4 bases, leaving 19 bases between the germline ends. The CDR3 runs 17 residues. CDR3 in DNA: TGCGCCAGCAGCTTGGAGGCAGGCGCGCGGGGGGGCACTGAAGCTTTCTTT. Translating gives CASSLEAGARGGTEAFF.

The chain combines TRBV10-2 with TRBJ1-5; TRBD1 agrees at 7 bases. The V gene's germline CDR1 is WSHSY and CDR2 SAAADI. CDR3 length equals 13 residues. Germline trimming cut 7 bases from V and 5 bases from J; bases unmatched to any gene: 5. Here the CDR3 reads CASTQGGHQPQHF. DNA for the CDR3: TGCGCCAGCACCCAGGGGGGACATCAGCCCCAGCATTTT.

J is TRBJ1-4 and V is TRBV6-2 or TRBV6-3, with TRBD1 matching 9 bases. The CDR3 sequence is 15 residues long. V lost 1 base and J lost 6; bases outside the gene matches: 3. Germline-derived CDR1 and CDR2 are MNHEY and SVGEGT. As DNA, the CDR3 is TGTGCCAGCAGTTACTGGACAGGGGAGGATGAAAAACTGTTTTTT. This gives the protein CASSYWTGEDEKLFF.